This T cell receptor beta chain stems from a study of T cell changes during pregnancy in multiple sclerosis. The germline V gene has CDR1 SEHNR and CDR2 FQNEAQ (reference sequence). The CDR3 is made up of 15 amino acids. V gave up 2 bases and J gave up 0 bases; unmatched junction bases: 3. Using immunoSEQ multiplex PCR, the repertoire was profiled, and TCRdb retains in-frame clones only, with some absent. The sample lists about 70,000 clones; approximately 92% were seen once. The source of this sequence is a female donor in good health, enrolled as a control in a pregnancy study. V is TRBV7-9 and J is TRBJ1-1; 7 bases agree with TRBD1. Here the sequenced sample was CD8+ T cells from peripheral blood mononuclear cells, taken in the third trimester of pregnancy. CDR3 residues: CASSLMTGMNTEAFF. The CDR3 bases are TGTGCCAGCAGCTTAATGACAGGGATGAACACTGAAGCTTTCTTT.